This T cell receptor (beta chain) stems from a study of cytomegalovirus exposure and HLA in healthy donors. Study-level information: Approximately 180 million T cells yielded 120 million or so unique TCR beta sequences, as an earlier analysis found.

Germline V gene data show CDR1 as SGHDT and CDR2 as YYEEEE. The V and J ends lost 0 bases and 7 bases respectively, with 8 bases between them. The CDR3 runs 12 residues. Study-wide results and limits: Most TCR sequences were uncommon, yet certain public TCRs appeared in many donors.

Concerning this clone: Its antigen is undetermined.

Primers for the PCR totalled 60 Vbeta and 13 Jbeta. Sequencing used immunoSEQ multiplex PCR; TCRdb keeps in-frame clones, though not all of them. This table has fewer than 75,000 clones, 83% appearing once. The chain couples TRBV5-6 to TRBJ2-7; D gene unclear. The receptor was derived from a man aged 30-40 years in good health and CMV-seronegative. The source material was PBMCs. CDR3 DNA: TGTGCCAGCAGCTTGGGAGCCGGGGAGCAGTACTTC. Protein product: CASSLGAGEQYF.